A single sample is the source of the 7 T cell receptor beta chains below, sequenced in a study of blood T cells in healthy people across ages. PCR was performed a second time for roughly 7 to 11 cycles using a sample-barcoded 5' primer and a J-beta primer mix. TCRdb reprocessed the 5' RACE reads with MiXCR, giving one entry per CDR3 protein. The profile shows hundreds of thousands of distinct CDR3 sequences, under 65% of them singletons. Sequencing input: blood. The receptors come from an elderly woman in good health.

This clonotype was counted ten times or more. The chain recombines TRBV29-1 with TRBJ2-3; 11 nucleotides line up with TRBD2. Germline values: CDR1 SQVTM, CDR2 ANQGSEA. CDR3 length equals 13 residues. Unmatched junction bases numbered 6, after V lost 7 bases and J lost 6 bases. CDR3 region: CSGFSGGVDTQYF. DNA of the CDR3: TGCAGCGGATTTAGCGGGGGGGTGGATACGCAGTATTTT.

This clonotype appeared many times. The chain uses TRBV6-5 and TRBJ1-5; D not resolved. The CDR3 contains 13 residues. Germline CDR1 is MNHEY and CDR2 is SVGAGI. V lost 0 bases and J lost 5, with 5 bases in between. CDR3 residues: CASSYSGYQPQHF. The CDR3 nucleotides are TGTGCCAGCAGTTACTCAGGGTATCAGCCCCAGCATTTT.

Concerning this clonotype: Since a much larger clone is just one base distant, this may be a read error. The CDR3 loop is CASRGTLTHEQYF. For the CDR3, the DNA is TGTGCCAGCAGAGGGACTTTGACCCACGAGCAGTACTTC. The chain recombines TRBV11-2 with TRBJ2-5; perhaps TRBD2 as D (6 bases). Matching the DNA end better, TRBJ2-7 makes the J call doubtful. The CDR3 is 13 residues long. In germline, CDR1 is SGHAT, CDR2 FQNNGV.

With respect to this clonotype: A much larger clonotype is one base distant, so this may be a read error. The V call is TRBV7-2, the J call TRBJ2-5, with a tentative D call TRBD2 (5 bases). This CDR3 spans 13 amino acids. V lost 5 bases and J 11 bases, leaving 18 bases between the germline ends. CDR1 and CDR2 (germline): SGHTA, FQGNSA. The CDR3 nucleotides are TGTGCCAGCAGCATTGACGGGAACTACGGGCAGTACTTC. Protein: CASSIDGNYGQYF.

The rearrangement links TRBV20-1 to TRBJ1-2; D may be TRBD1 (5 bases). Germline CDR1 DFQATT, CDR2 SNEGSKA (reference sequence). The CDR3 contains 16 residues. V was shortened by 3 bases and J by 5 bases, with 22 bases between the two germline ends. CDR3 DNA: TGCAGTGCTAGGAAGACCGGGACCGTGGGCATTTATGGCTACACCTTC. It yields the protein CSARKTGTVGIYGYTF.

The chain is built from TRBV12-3 or TRBV12-4 and TRBJ1-2; possibly TRBD1 for D (5 bases). The length of the CDR3 is 15 residues. Trimming pared 6 bases from V and 4 bases from J, leaving 18 bases between. The CDR3 sequence is CASSPLRRTSYGYTF. CDR3 nucleotide sequence: TGTGCCAGCAGCCCCCTGCGAAGGACATCCTATGGCTACACCTTC.

The gene calls are TRBV18 and TRBJ2-3; 8 nucleotides align to TRBD1. CDR1 is KGHSH and CDR2 is LQKENI in the germline V gene. J gave up 6 bases and V 1 base, and 9 bases lay outside the gene matches. The length of the CDR3 is 16 residues. CDR3 sequence reads: CASSPRYDRGVDTQYF. The CDR3 DNA follows: TGTGCCAGCTCACCACGCTATGACAGGGGAGTGGATACGCAGTATTTT.